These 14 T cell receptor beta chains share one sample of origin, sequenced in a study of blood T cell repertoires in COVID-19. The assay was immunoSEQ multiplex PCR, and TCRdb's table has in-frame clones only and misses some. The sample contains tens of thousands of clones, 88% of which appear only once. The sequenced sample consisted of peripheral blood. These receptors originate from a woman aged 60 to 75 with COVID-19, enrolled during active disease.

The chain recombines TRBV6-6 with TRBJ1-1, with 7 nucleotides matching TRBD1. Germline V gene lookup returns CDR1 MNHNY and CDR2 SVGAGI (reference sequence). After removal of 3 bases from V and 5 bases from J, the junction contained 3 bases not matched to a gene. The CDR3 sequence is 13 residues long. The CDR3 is CASSYTGETEAFF. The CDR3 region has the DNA TGTGCCAGCAGTTATACAGGGGAAACTGAAGCTTTCTTT.

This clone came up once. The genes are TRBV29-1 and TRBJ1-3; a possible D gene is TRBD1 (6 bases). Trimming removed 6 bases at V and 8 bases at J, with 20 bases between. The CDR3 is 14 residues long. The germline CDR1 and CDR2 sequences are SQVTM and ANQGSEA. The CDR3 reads CSVANTGLEDTIYF. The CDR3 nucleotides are TGCAGCGTCGCAAACACAGGGTTGGAGGACACCATATATTTT.

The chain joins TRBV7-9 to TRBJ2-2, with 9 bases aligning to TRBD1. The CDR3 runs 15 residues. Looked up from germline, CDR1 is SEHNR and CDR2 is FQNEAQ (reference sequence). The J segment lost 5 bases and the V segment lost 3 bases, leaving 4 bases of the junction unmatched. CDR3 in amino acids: CASSFKTGGTGELFF. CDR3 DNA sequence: TGTGCCAGCAGCTTTAAGACAGGGGGTACCGGGGAGCTGTTTTTT.

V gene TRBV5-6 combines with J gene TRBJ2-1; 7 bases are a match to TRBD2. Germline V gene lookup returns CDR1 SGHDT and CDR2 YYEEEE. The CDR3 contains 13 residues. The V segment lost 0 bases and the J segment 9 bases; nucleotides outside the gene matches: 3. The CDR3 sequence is CASSLAGRVEQFF. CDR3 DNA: TGTGCCAGCAGCTTGGCAGGGAGGGTTGAGCAGTTCTTC.

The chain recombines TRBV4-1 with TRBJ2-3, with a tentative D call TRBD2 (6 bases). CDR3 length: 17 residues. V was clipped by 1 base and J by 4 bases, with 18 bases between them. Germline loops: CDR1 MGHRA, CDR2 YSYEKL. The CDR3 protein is CASSQGVSRGSADTQYF. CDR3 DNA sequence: TGCGCCAGCAGCCAAGGGGTCTCGCGGGGTAGCGCAGATACGCAGTATTTT.

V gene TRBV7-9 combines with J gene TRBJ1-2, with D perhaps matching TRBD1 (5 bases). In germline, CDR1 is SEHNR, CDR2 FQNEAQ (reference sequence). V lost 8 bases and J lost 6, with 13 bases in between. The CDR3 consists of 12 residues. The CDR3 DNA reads TGTGCCAGCTCGCAGGGTGAAAATGGCTACACCTTC. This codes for CASSQGENGYTF.

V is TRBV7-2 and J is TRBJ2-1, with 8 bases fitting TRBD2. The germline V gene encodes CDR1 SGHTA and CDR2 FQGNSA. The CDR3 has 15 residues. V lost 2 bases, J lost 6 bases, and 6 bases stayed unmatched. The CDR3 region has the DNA TGTGCCAGCAGCTTATGGCGGGGGGCTGGCAATGAGCAGTTCTTC. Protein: CASSLWRGAGNEQFF.

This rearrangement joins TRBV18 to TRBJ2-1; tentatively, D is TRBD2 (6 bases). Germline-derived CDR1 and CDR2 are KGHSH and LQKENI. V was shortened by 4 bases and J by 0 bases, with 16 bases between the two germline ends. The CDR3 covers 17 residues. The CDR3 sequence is CASSLIAVSSSYNEQFF. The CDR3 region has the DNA TGTGCCAGCTCACTCATAGCGGTTAGTAGCTCCTACAATGAGCAGTTCTTC.

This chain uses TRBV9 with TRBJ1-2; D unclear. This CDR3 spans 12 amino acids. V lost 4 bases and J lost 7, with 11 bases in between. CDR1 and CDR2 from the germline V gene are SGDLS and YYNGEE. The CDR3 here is CASSSTGGGYTF. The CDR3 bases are TGTGCCAGCAGCTCGACCGGAGGTGGCTACACCTTC.

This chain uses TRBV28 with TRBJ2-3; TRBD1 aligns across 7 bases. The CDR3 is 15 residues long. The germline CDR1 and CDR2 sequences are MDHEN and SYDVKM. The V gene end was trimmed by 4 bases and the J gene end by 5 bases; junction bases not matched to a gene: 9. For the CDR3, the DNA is TGTGCCAGCAGTTCGACAGGGCCCGAGGGAGATACGCAGTATTTT. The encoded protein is CASSSTGPEGDTQYF.

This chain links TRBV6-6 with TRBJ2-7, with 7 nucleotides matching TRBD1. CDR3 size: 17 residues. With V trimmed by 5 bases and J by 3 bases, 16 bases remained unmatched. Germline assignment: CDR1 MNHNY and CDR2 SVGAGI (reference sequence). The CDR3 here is CASSLLPRQGGGYEQYF. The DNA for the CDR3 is TGTGCCAGCAGTCTCCTTCCTAGACAGGGTGGCGGCTACGAGCAGTACTTC.

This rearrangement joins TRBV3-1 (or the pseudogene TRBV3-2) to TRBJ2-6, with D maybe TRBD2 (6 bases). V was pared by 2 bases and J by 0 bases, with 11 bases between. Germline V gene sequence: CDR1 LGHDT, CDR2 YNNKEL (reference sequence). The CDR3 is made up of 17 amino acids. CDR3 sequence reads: CASSQMEGYSGANVLTF. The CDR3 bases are TGTGCCAGCAGCCAAATGGAGGGGTACTCTGGGGCCAACGTCCTGACTTTC.

CDR3 in amino acids: CASSPQAGGYNEQFF. In nucleotides, the CDR3 is TGCGCCAGCAGCCCCCAAGCGGGAGGGTACAATGAGCAGTTCTTC. V is TRBV4-3 and J is TRBJ2-1, with 10 bases matching TRBD2. Germline CDR1 and CDR2: LGHNA and YSLEER. The CDR3 contains 15 residues. Germline trimming cut 4 bases from V and 4 bases from J; bases unmatched to any gene: 4.

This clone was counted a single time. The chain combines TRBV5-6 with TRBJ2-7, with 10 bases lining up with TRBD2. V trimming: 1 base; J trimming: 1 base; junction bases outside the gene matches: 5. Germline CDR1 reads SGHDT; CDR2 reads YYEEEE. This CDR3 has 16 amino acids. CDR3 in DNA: TGTGCCAGCAGCTTGCTAGCGGGGGCCTCTTCCTACGAGCAGTACTTC. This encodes CASSLLAGASSYEQYF.